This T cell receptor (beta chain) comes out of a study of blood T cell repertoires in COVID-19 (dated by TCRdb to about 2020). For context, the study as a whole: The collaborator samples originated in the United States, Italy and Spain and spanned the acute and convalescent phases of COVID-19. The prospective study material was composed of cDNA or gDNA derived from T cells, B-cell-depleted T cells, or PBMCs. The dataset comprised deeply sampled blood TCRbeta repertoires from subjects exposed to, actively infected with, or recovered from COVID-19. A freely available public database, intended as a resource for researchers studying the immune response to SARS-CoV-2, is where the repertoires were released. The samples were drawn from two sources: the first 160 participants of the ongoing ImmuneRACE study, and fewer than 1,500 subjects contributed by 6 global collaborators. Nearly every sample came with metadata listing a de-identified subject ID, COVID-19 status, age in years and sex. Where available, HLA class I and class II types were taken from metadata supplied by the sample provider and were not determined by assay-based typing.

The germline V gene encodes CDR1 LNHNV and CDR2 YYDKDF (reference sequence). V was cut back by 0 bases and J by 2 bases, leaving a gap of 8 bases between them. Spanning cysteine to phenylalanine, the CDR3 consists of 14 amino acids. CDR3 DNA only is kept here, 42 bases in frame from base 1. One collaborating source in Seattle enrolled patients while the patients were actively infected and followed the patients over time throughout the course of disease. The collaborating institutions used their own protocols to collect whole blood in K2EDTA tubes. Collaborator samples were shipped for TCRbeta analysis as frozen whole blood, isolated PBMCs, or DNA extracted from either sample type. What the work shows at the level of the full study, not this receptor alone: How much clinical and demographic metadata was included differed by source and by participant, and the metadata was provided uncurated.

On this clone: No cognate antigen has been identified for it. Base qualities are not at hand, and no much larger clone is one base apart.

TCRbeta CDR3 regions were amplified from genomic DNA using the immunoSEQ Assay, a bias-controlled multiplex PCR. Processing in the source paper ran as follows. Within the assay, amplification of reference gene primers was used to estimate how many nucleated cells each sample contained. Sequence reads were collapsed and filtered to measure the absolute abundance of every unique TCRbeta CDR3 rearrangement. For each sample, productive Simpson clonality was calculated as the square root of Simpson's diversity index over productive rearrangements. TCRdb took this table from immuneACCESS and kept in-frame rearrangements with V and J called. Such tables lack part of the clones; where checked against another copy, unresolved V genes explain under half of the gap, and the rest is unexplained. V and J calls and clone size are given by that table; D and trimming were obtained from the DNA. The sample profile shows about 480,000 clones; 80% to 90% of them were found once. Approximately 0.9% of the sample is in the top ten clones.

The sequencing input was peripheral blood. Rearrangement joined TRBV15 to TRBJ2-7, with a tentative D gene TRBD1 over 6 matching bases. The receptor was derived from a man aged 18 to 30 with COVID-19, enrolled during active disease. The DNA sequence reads TGTGCCACCAGCAGAGATAAGGGGGCCTACGAGCAGTACTTC. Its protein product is CATSRDKGAYEQYF.